The present TCR beta chain was sequenced within a study of regulatory T cells in long-lasting Graves disease. Broader study findings: Segments TRBV28, TRBJ1-2 and TRBJ2-5 showed preferential usage in persistent disease.

About this clonotype: The target antigen is unknown. At one boundary the junction diverges from the germline segment, which might be a read error.

CDR3 regions were amplified by Arm-PCR using iRepertoire HTBI primers to build TCR beta libraries. The authors' processing: Detected in the samples were 62 TRBV and 12 to 15 TRBJ segments. TCRdb called the multiplex PCR reads again in MiXCR, with one record for every CDR3 protein. TCRdb's processing, not the authors', yielded these V and J calls. This sample has 400,000 to 500,000 distinct CDR3 sequences, with 20% to 25% found just once. Documented time point: persistent/refractory GD, antithyroid drugs over 5 years with positive TRAb. Making the TCR library involved RNA that had been extracted from PBMCs. This CDR3 has 15 residues. CDR1 SGHTS and CDR2 YDEGEE come from the germline V gene.

The sequences come from peripheral blood mononuclear cells (PBMCs), collected when the disease was refractory, from a patient treated with antithyroid drugs. The V gene is TRBV5-8, the J gene TRBJ1-1, with D hard to call. The receptor was derived from a female donor with Graves disease. In nucleotides, the CDR3 is TGTGCCAGCAGCCTTTACGGGAGGGATTTCACTGAAGCTTTTTTT. Its protein is CASSLYGRDFTEAFF.